The following is a T cell receptor (beta chain) sequence with its context. This clone has just one count. Its recognized antigen is unknown. Base qualities are not provided; no much larger clone lies one nucleotide away. Genomic DNA was isolated from the sorted cells so that the TCRbeta CDR3 region could be sequenced. The immunoSEQ Assay was used for sequencing of TCRbeta CDR3 regions. TCRdb holds this immuneACCESS table with in-frame rearrangements only. Some clones are missing; in checked studies, unresolved V genes explain under half, and the rest has no known cause. The sample yields about 83,000 clones; 88% were counted once. 0.72% of the sample goes to the ten largest clones. The sample originates from a study of OX40 agonist ivuxolimab in advanced cancers. Notes on the research overall: Ivuxolimab was a fully human IgG2 agonistic monoclonal antibody targeting the costimulatory receptor OX40 (CD134). Intravenous ivuxolimab was administered to patients every 2 weeks at six dose levels: 0.01, 0.1, 0.3, 1.5, 3 and 10 mg/kg. Of the approximately 54 dose-escalation patients, hepatocellular carcinoma was present in around 19, melanoma in roughly 15, renal cell carcinoma in 9 and head and neck cancer in 9. A male proportion of 82.7% and a mean age of about 60 years, ranging from roughly 23 to 85, were recorded for the dose-escalation cohort. Prior anti-PD-1, anti-PD-L1 or anti-CTLA-4 therapy was permitted, and 30% to 45% of dose-escalation patients had received checkpoint inhibitors. Partial responses occurred in three dose-escalation patients, of whom one had hepatocellular carcinoma and two had cutaneous melanoma. The purpose of peripheral TCRbeta sequencing was to test whether ivuxolimab changed TCR sequence diversity and led to clonal T-cell expansion. The paper describes the monotherapy dose-escalation part (N of about 55 patients) of the phase I trial of ivuxolimab. Summary of the overall study and its limitations: The antigen specificity of the clonally expanded peripheral T cells was not determined. At doses from 0.1 to 3.0 mg/kg, clonal expansion was seen in both CD4+ and CD8+ blood T cells between baseline and week 6. Low levels of normalized T-cell clonal expansion were also shown by some nonresponding patients. Partial responders in the 0.1-3.0 mg/kg groups had among the lowest normalized peripheral clonal expansion, especially among CD8+ T cells. After ivuxolimab, CD8+ T cells had more expanded clones than CD4+ T cells on average.

CDR1 and CDR2, per the germline V gene (reference sequence), are GTSNPN and SVGIG. CDR3 length: 15 amino acids, cysteine to phenylalanine. Just CDR3 DNA is preserved here, 45 bases in frame from base 1. V lost 0 bases and J lost 2 bases; the stretch between them is 14 bases long. The trial excluded patients who had a history of autoimmune disease or were on systemic immunosuppression. Peripheral blood for TCR sequencing was collected from all dose cohorts at baseline, on cycle 4 day 1, and on cycle 7 day 1. Samples were obtained from an open-label, multicenter, first-in-human phase I dose-escalation trial of ivuxolimab. The trial enrolled adults with locally advanced or metastatic head and neck squamous cell, hepatocellular, melanoma or renal cell carcinoma. Before TCR sequencing, CD4+ T cells and CD8+ T cells from peripheral blood were sorted into separate populations.

Here the chain combines TRBV30 and TRBJ2-7; the D gene is possibly TRBD1, with 5 bases matching. This TCR was recovered from an adult with an advanced solid tumor such as melanoma, head and neck, liver or kidney cancer. Material: CD4+ or CD8+ T cells sorted from blood, obtained in a trial of the OX40 agonist ivuxolimab. The DNA is as follows: TGTGCCTGGAGTGTGAATTCAGGGAAGGCCTACGAGCAGTACTTC. Its amino acids are CAWSVNSGKAYEQYF.